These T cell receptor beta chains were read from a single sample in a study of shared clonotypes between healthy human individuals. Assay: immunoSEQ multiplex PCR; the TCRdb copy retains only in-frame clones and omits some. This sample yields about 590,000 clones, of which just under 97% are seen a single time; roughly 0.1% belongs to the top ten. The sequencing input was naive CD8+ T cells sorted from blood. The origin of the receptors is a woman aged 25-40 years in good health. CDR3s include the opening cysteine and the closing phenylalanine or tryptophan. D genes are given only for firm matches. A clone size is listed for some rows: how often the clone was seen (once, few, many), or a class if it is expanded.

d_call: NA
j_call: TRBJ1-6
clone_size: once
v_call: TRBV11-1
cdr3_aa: CASSLGGSYNSPLHF
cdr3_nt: TGTGCCAGCAGCTTGGGAGGCTCCTATAATTCACCCCTCCACTTT

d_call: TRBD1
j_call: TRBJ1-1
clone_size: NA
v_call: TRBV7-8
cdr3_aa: CASSLVEGAVTEAFF
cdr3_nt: TGTGCCAGCAGCTTAGTAGAGGGGGCAGTCACTGAAGCTTTCTTT

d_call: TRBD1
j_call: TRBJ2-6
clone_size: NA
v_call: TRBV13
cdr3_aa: CASSPDRVASGANVLTF
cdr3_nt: TGTGCCAGCAGCCCGGACAGGGTGGCTTCTGGGGCCAACGTCCTGACTTTC

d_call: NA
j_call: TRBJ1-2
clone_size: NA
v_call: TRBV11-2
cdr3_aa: CASSLAPDSYGYTF
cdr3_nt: TGTGCCAGCAGCTTGGCGCCAGATAGCTATGGCTACACCTTC

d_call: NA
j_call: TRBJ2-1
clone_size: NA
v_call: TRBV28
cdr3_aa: CASSLMGYQQEFSSYNEQFF
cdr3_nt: TGTGCCAGCAGTTTAATGGGCTATCAGCAAGAATTCAGCTCCTACAATGAGCAGTTCTTC

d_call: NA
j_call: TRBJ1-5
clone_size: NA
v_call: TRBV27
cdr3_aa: CASSLGRQGNQPQHF
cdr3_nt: TGTGCCAGCAGTTTGGGGAGACAGGGCAATCAGCCCCAGCATTTT

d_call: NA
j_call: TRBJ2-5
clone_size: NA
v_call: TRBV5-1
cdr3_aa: CASSLVSNPETQYF
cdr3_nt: TGCGCCAGCAGCTTGGTGTCGAACCCGGAGACCCAGTACTTC

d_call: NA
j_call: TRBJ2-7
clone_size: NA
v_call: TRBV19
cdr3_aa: CASSDRDSSYEQYF
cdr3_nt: TGTGCCAGTAGCGACAGGGACTCTTCCTACGAGCAGTACTTC

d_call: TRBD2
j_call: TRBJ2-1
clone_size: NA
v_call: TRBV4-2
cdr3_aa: CASSQDPSGGNEQFF
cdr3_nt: TGTGCCAGCAGCCAAGATCCTAGCGGGGGCAATGAGCAGTTCTTC

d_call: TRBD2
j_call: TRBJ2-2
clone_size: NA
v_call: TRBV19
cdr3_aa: CASSPSGGGTGELFF
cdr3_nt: TGTGCCAGTAGCCCTAGCGGAGGTGGGACCGGGGAGCTGTTTTTT

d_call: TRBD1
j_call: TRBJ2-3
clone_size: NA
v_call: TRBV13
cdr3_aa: CASSFQGQGVTDTQYF
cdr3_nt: TGTGCCAGCAGCTTCCAGGGACAGGGGGTGACAGATACGCAGTATTTT

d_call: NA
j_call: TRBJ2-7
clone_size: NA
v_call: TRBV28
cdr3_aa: CASSLRGAAHYEQYF
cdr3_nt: TGTGCCAGCAGTTTAAGGGGAGCGGCACACTACGAGCAGTACTTC

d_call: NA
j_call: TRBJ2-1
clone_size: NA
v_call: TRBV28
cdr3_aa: CASSLTESYNEQFF
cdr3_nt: TGTGCCAGCAGTTTGACCGAGTCCTACAATGAGCAGTTCTTC

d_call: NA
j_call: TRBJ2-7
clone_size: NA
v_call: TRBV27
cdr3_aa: CASSLGRTYEQYF
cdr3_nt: TGTGCCAGCAGTCTGGGACGAACCTACGAGCAGTACTTC

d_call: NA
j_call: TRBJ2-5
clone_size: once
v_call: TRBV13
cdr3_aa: CASSLRILREYEETQYF
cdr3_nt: TGTGCCAGCAGCTTAAGAATTTTACGGGAGTACGAAGAGACCCAGTACTTC

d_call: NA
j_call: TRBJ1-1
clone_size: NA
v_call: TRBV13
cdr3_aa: CASTHSTGWVEAFF
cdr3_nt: TGTGCCAGCACCCATTCTACAGGGTGGGTTGAAGCTTTCTTT

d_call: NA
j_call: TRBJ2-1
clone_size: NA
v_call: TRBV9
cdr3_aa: CASSPRRGANEQFF
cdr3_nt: TGTGCCAGCAGCCCAAGGAGGGGGGCCAATGAGCAGTTCTTC

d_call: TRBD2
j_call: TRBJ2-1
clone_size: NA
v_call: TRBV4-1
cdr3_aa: CASSPSSGRPHEQFF
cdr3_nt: TGCGCCAGCAGCCCCTCTAGCGGAAGACCCCATGAGCAGTTCTTC

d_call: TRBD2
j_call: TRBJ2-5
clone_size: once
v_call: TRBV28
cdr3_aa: CASSLPASGSETQYF
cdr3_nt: TGTGCCAGCAGTCTTCCCGCCAGCGGGAGTGAGACCCAGTACTTC

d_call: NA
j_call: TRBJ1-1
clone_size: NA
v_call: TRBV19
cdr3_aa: CASSILWEDTEAFF
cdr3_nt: TGTGCCAGTAGTATTCTTTGGGAAGACACTGAAGCTTTCTTT

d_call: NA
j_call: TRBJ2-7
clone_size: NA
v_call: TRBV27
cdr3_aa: CASSSPLEQYF
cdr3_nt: TGTGCCAGCAGTTCCCCTCTCGAGCAGTACTTC

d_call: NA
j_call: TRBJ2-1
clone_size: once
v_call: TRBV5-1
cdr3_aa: CASGPGGILNEQFF
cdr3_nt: TGCGCCAGCGGCCCAGGCGGGATCCTCAATGAGCAGTTCTTC

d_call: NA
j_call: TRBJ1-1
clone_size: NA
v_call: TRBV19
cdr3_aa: CASSILGTEEAFF
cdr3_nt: TGTGCCAGTAGTATATTGGGGACGGAGGAAGCTTTCTTT

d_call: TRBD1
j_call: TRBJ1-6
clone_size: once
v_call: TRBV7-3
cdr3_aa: CASSARTRGESPLHF
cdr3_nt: TGTGCCAGCAGCGCCCGGACCAGGGGGGAATCACCCCTCCACTTT

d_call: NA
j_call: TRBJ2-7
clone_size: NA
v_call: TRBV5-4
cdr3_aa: CATHGSYYEQYF
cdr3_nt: TGTGCCACCCACGGCAGCTACTACGAGCAGTACTTC

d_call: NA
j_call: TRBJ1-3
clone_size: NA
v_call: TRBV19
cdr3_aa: CASSIVLVGSPGNTIYF
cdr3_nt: TGTGCCAGTAGTATAGTTCTAGTCGGCAGCCCTGGAAACACCATATATTTT

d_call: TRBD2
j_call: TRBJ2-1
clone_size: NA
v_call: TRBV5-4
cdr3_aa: CASSQGLAGNDNEQFF
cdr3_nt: TGTGCCAGCAGCCAGGGACTAGCGGGAAACGACAATGAGCAGTTCTTC

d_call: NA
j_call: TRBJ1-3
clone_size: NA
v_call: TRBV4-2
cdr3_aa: CASSPTGNTIYF
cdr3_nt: TGTGCCAGCAGCCCAACCGGAAACACCATATATTTT

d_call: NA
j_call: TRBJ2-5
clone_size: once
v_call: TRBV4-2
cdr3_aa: CASSQVSKAETQYF
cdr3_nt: TGTGCCAGCAGCCAAGTGAGCAAAGCGGAGACCCAGTACTTC

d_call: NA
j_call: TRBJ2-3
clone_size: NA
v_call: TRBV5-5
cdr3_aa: CASSLGRGEDTQYF
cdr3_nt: TGTGCCAGCAGCTTGGGGAGGGGCGAAGATACGCAGTATTTT

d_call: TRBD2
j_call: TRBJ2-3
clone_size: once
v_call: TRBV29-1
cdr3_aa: CSVRAGGDTDTQYF
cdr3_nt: TGCAGCGTTAGAGCGGGAGGTGACACAGATACGCAGTATTTT

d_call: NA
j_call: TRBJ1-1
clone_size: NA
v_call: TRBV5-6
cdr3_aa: CASSVGGSEAFF
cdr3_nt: TGTGCCAGCAGCGTTGGGGGTTCTGAAGCTTTCTTT

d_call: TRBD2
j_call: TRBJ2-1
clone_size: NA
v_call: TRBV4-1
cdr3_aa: CASSHLAGSSYNEQFF
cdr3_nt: TGCGCCAGCAGCCACTTAGCGGGGAGCTCCTACAATGAGCAGTTCTTC

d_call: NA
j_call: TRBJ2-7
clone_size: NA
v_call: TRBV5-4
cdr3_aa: CASSLRGSGHEQYF
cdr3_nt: TGTGCCAGCAGCTTGCGAGGGTCGGGCCACGAGCAGTACTTC

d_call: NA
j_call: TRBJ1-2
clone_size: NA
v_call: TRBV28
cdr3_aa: CASSFISGGYTF
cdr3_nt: TGTGCCAGCAGTTTTATCAGTGGAGGCTACACCTTC

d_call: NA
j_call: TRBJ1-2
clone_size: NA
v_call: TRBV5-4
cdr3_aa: CASSSDGGYTF
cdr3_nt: TGTGCCAGCAGCTCCGACGGGGGCTACACCTTC

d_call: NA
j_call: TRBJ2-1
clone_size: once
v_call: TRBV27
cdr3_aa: CASSPRGAGEQFF
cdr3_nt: TGTGCCAGCAGTCCCCGGGGGGCCGGTGAGCAGTTCTTC

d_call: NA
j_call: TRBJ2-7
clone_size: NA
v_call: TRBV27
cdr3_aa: CASSLSQVGAYYEQYF
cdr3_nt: TGTGCCAGCAGTTTATCCCAGGTTGGAGCGTACTACGAGCAGTACTTC

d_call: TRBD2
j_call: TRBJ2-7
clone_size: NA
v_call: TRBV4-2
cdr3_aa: CASSQDPLAGDSYEQYF
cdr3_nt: TGTGCCAGCAGCCAAGATCCTCTAGCGGGTGACTCCTACGAGCAGTACTTC

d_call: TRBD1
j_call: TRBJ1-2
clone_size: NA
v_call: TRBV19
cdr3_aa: CASSMVGQVWLDYGYTF
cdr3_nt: TGTGCCAGTAGTATGGTGGGACAGGTCTGGCTTGACTATGGCTACACCTTC

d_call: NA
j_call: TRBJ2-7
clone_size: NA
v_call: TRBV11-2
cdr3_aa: CASSLALSYEQYF
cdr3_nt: TGTGCCAGCAGCTTAGCCCTATCCTACGAGCAGTACTTC

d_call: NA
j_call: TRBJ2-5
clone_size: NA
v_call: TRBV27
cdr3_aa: CASSNRGEGETQYF
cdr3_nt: TGTGCCAGCAGCAACAGAGGGGAAGGCGAGACCCAGTACTTC

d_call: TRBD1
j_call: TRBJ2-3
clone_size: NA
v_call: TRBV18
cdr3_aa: CASSPDFGQGTDTQYF
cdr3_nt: TGTGCCAGCTCACCAGACTTTGGACAGGGGACAGATACGCAGTATTTT